This T cell receptor (beta chain) is from a study of cytomegalovirus exposure and HLA in healthy donors. TCRdb's copy holds only in-frame clones and misses some; the assay was immunoSEQ multiplex PCR. Of 150,000 to 200,000 clones listed, roughly 80% are singletons. Germline loops: CDR1 SGDLS, CDR2 YYNGEE. There are 18 residues in the CDR3. J was trimmed by 2 bases and V by 0 bases; bases with no gene match: 5. The sample comprised PBMCs. The sequence derives from a man younger than 40 in good health and CMV-seropositive. The chain couples TRBV9 to TRBJ2-6, with 10 bases that match TRBD2. The CDR3 bases are TGTGCCAGCAGCGTAGCTCCTAGCGGGAGAACTGGGGCCAACGTCCTGACTTTC. It is translated as CASSVAPSGRTGANVLTF.